This T cell receptor (beta chain) is drawn from a study of T cell changes during pregnancy in multiple sclerosis. Libraries were prepared by immunoSEQ multiplex PCR; TCRdb keeps only in-frame clonotypes and omits some of them. The sample holds 35,000 or so clones, roughly 94% seen once. CDR3 length equals 11 residues. Deletions cut 7 bases from V and 4 bases from J, with 7 bases between. Germline lookup yields CDR1 SNHLY and CDR2 FYNNEI. Sequenced material: CD4+ T cells from peripheral blood mononuclear cells, taken after pregnancy. The clonotype was recovered from a female donor with multiple sclerosis, enrolled in a pregnancy study. The chain carries TRBV2 and TRBJ2-5, with D perhaps TRBD1 (6 bases). CDR3 nucleotide sequence: TGTGCCAGCAAAGGGGGAGAGACCCAGTACTTC. Its protein is CASKGGETQYF.